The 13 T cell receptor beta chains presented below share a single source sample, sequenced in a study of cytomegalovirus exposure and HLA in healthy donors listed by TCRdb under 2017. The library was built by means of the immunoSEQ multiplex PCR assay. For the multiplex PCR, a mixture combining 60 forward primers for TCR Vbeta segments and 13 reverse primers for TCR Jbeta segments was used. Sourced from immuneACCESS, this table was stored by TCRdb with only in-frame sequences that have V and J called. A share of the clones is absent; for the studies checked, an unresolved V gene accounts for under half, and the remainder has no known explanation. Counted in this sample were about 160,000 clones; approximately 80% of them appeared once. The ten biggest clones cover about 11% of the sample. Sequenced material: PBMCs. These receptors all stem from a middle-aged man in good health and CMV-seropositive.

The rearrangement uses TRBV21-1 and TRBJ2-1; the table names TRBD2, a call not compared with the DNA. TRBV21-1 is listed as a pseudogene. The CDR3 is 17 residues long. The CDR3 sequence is CASKPGLADVDYNEQFF. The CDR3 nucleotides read TGTGCCAGCAAGCCGGGACTAGCGGATGTGGACTACAATGAGCAGTTCTTC.

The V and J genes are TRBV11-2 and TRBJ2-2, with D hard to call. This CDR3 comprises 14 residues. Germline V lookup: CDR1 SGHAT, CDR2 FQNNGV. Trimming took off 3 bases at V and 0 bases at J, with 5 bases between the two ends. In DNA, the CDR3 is TGTGCCAGCAGCTTGGCAGCGAACACCGGGGAGCTGTTTTTT. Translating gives CASSLAANTGELFF.

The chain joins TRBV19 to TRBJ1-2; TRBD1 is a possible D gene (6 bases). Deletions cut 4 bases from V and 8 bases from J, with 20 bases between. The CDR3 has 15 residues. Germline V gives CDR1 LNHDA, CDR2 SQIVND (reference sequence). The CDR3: CASSTQRDTLSGYTF. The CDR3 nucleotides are TGTGCCAGTAGTACCCAAAGGGACACACTTAGCGGCTACACCTTC.

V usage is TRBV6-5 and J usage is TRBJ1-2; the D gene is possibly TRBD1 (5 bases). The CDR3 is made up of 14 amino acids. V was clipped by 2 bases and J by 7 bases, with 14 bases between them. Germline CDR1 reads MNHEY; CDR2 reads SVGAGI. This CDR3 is CASSYRTLSFGYTF. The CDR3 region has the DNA TGTGCCAGCAGTTACCGGACACTATCCTTTGGCTACACCTTC.

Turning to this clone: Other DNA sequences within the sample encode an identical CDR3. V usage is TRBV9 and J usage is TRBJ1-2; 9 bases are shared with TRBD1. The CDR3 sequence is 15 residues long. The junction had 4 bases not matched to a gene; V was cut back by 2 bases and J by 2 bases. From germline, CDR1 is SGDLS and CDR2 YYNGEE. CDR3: CASSVGTGINYGYTF. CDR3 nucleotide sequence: TGTGCCAGCAGCGTCGGGACAGGGATAAACTATGGCTACACCTTC.

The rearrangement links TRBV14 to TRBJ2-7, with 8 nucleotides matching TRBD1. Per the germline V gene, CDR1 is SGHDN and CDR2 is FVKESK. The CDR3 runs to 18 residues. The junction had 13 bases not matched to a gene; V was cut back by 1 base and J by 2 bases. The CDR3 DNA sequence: TGTGCCAGCAGCCAAGTAGGGACAGGTCCTACCCTCGCCTACGAGCAGTACTTC. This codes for CASSQVGTGPTLAYEQYF.

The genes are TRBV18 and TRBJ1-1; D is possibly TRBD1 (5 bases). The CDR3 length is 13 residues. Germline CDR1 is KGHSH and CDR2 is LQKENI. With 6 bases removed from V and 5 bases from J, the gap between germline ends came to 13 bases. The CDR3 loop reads CASSSGRRTEAFF. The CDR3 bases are TGTGCCAGCTCCTCAGGGAGGAGGACTGAAGCTTTCTTT.

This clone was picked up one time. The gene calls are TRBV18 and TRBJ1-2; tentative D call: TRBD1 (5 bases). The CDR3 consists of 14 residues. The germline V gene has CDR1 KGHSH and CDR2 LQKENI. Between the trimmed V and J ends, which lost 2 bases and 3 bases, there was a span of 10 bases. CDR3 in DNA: TGTGCCAGCTCACCATGGGGGGAGGACTATGGCTACACCTTC. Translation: CASSPWGEDYGYTF.

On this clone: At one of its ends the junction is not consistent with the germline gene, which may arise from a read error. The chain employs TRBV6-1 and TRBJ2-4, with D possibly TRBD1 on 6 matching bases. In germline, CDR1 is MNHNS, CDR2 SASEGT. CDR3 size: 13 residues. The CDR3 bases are TGTGCCAGCAGGGACCCCACAGGGAACAGTCAGTACTTC. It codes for CASRDPTGNSQYF.

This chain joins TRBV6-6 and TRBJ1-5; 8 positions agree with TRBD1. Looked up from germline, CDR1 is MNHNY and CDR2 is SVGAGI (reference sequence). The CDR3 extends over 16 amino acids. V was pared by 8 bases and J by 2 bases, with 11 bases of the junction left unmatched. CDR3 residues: CASDRGRGQGNQPQHF. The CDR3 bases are TGTGCCAGCGACAGAGGCAGGGGGCAAGGCAATCAGCCCCAGCATTTT.

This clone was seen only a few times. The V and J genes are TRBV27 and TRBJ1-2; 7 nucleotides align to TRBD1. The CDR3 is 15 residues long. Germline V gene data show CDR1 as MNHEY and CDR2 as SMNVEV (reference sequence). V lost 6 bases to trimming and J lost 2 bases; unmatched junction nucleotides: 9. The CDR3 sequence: CASRTWTGLNYGYTF. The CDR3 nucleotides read TGTGCCAGCAGAACCTGGACAGGCCTAAACTATGGCTACACCTTC.

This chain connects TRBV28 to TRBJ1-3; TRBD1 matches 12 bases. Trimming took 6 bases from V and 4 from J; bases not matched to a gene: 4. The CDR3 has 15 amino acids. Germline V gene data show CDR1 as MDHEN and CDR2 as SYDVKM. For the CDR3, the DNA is TGTGCCAGCAGAGCCGGGACAGGGGGCGGAAACACCATATATTTT. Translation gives CASRAGTGGGNTIYF.

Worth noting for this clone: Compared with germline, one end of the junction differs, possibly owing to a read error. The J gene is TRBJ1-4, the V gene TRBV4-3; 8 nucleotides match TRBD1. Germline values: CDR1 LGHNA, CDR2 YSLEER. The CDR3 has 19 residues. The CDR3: CASGQDSGQVVATNEKLFF. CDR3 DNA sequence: TGCGCCAGCGGCCAAGATTCGGGACAGGTAGTTGCAACTAATGAAAAACTGTTTTTT.